The subject of this entry is one T cell receptor beta chain. Profiling relied on immunoSEQ multiplex PCR, and the TCRdb table lists in-frame clones only, not all of them. The sample gives 90,000 to 120,000 clones, about 90% of which show up once; roughly 4.6% is in the top ten. The sample is drawn from a study of blood T cell repertoires in COVID-19. The sequenced sample consisted of peripheral blood. The clonotype comes from a man aged 40-49 years with active or convalescent COVID-19.

CDR3 residues: CASSPPNRDETQYF. The CDR3 DNA reads as TGTGCCAGCTCACCCCCGAACAGGGATGAGACCCAGTACTTC. The chain couples TRBV18 to TRBJ2-5; maybe TRBD1 (6 bases). V shed 3 bases and J shed 5 bases, with 13 bases lying between them. The CDR3 contains 14 residues. The V gene's germline CDR1 is KGHSH and CDR2 LQKENI.